The clone carrying this T cell receptor beta chain was picked up many times. Its antigen is not known. These data are taken from a study of T cells in Graves' hyperthyroidism and ophthalmopathy. Findings and limits, study-wide: Ophthalmopathy stood apart from stable hyperthyroidism in a 13 V-J model.

The CDR3 totals 15 residues. V dropped 3 bases and J dropped 6 bases, with 16 bases sitting between them. The PBMCs were sourced from fresh peripheral blood (about 9.7 ml). RNA transcripts gave rise to amplified TCR beta CDR3 regions. Using the HTBI primer set, a first-round RT-PCR was run on the TCR CDR3. Via MiXCR, TCRdb re-called the multiplex PCR reads, giving one row per CDR3 protein. The sample shows under 500,000 distinct CDR3 sequences, over 13% of them seen only once. J is TRBJ2-3 and V is TRBV12-3 or TRBV12-4; a weak D match, TRBD1 (6 bases). Sequencing was done on a sample of blood. The clonotype comes from a man aged 45 to 65 with Graves' ophthalmopathy. CDR3 residues: CASSFGQSQGDTQYF. The CDR3 bases are TGTGCCAGCAGTTTCGGACAGAGCCAAGGCGATACGCAGTATTTT.